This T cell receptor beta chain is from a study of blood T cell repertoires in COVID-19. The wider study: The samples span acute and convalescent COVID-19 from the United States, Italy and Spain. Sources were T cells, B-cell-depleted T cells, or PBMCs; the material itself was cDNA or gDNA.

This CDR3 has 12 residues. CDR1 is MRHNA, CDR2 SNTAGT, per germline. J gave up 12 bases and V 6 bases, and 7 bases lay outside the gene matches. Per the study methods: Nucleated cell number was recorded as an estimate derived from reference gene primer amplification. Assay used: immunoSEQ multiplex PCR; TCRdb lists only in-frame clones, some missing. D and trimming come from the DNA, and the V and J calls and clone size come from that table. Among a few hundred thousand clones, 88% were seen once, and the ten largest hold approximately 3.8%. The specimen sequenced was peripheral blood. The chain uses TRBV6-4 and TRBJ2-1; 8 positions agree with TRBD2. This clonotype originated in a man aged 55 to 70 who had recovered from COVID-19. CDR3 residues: CASSNGGGLQFF. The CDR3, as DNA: TGTGCCAGCAGCAACGGGGGGGGCCTGCAGTTCTTC.